This TCR beta chain was identified in a study of molecular identifiers for immune sequencing clone quantification (dated 2018 in TCRdb). As for the study more broadly: In a replicate experiment, RNA from roughly 20,000 or 100,000 naive CD8 T cells was split into five aliquots, four of which were sequenced. This methods study used CD8 T cells to benchmark TCR RNA copy counting and molecular-identifier clustering-based TCR repertoire sequencing (MIDCIRS).

In the germline V gene, CDR1 corresponds to SGHDT and CDR2 to YYEEEE. The CDR3, from cysteine to phenylalanine, totals 14 residues. Solely the CDR3 DNA is kept, with 42 bases framed from the first base. The V end loses 2 bases and the J end loses 5 bases, and a stretch of 11 bases separates them. Broader findings and caveats from the paper: Modeling indicated 2.5 to 3 TCR RNA copies recovered per cell, compared with about 9.4 by digital PCR, which implies a capture efficiency of approximately 31%. Even against a background of about a million naive CD8 T cells, spiked-in Jurkat TCR RNA amounting to a single cell's worth was reported to be detectable. When barcode sub-clustering was omitted, TCR diversity was inflated by chimeric consensus sequences, with chimeras reaching as high as 47%. Highly expanded clone sizes could be underestimated because identical TCR molecules may share a barcode. The naive libraries included spiked-in Jurkat TCR RNA (fewer than 11 copies' worth), and this Jurkat TCR RNA is not part of the donor repertoire. Clones above 20 RNA copies held over 99% of molecules in CMV-specific effector cells but under 1% in naive cells.

Naive CD8 T cell libraries were made from roughly 21,000 to 960,000 sorted cells using 10%, 30% or 50% of purified RNA. Naive CD8 T cells were FACS-sorted as CD8+CD4-CCR7+CD45RA+ on a BD FACSAria II into RLT Plus buffer. To test detection sensitivity, Jurkat RNA equal to ten TCR copies was added to samples of about 20,000-1,000,000 naive CD8 T cells. Enrichment of CD8 T cells was performed with RosetteSep CD8+ T Cell Enrichment Cocktail and Ficoll-Paque, after which ACK red cell lysis was carried out. This clonotype came up many times. No cognate antigen has been identified for it. Per-nucleotide qualities are absent, and no much larger clonotype sits a single base away. Library preparation was by PCR. Sequencing took place on a NextSeq 500. Bulk TCR libraries were generated as previously described, with the TCR primers listed in Table S5 used. The Qiagen AllPrep DNA/RNA kit was used to purify total RNA. Before analysis, reads from multiple sequencing runs of the same library were pooled. Under the source paper's analysis protocol: Reads were retained only if their TCR constant sequence matched exactly, and those retained reads were trimmed to 150 nt and grouped according to their 12-nt molecular barcodes. Reads in each barcode group were sub-clustered using a 15% Levenshtein threshold, and a quality-weighted consensus sequence was built for each RNA molecule. Non-functional sequences were excluded, and lower-count sequences lying one edit away from another sequence were also excluded. Barcode sub-clusters with fewer than 20% of the maximum read count were removed, based on fitting two negative binomial distributions. In TCRdb, the public reads were trimmed at Q25 with fastp and aligned with MiXCR, with productive beta chains retained. One record per CDR3 amino acid sequence lists the most common genes and DNA. TCRdb's processing, not the authors', yielded these V and J calls. This sample holds about 500,000 distinct CDR3 sequences; roughly 26% were observed only once. Roughly 0.77% of the sample belongs to the ten largest clones.

The chain employs TRBV5-6 and TRBJ1-5; TRBD1 is possibly the D segment (6 matching bases). The material sequenced was naive CD8+ T cells from blood, with Jurkat cell RNA spiked in. Reading the label with the study, this specimen's cell subset or site is: FACS-sorted CD8+CD4-CCR7+CD45RA+ naive T cells. This sequence was found in a human donor in good health. Some libraries in this study had Jurkat cell RNA spiked in. The DNA is as follows: TGTGCCAGCAGCTTACAGGGTCCCGATCAGCCCCAGCATTTT. It codes for CASSLQGPDQPQHF.